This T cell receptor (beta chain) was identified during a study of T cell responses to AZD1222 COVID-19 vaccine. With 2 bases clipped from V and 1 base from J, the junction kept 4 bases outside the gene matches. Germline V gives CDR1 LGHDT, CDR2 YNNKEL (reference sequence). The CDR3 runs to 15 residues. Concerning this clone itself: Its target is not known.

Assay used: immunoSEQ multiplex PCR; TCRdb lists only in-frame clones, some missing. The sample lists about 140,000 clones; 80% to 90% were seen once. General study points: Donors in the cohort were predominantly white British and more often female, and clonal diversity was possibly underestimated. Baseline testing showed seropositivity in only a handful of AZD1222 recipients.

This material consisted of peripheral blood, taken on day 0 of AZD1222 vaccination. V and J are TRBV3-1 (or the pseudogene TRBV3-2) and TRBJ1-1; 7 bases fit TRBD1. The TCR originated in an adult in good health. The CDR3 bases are TGTGCCAGCAGCCAATCGGCAGGGGGGAACACTGAAGCTTTCTTT. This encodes CASSQSAGGNTEAFF.